Below are 10 T cell receptor beta chains sequenced from a single sample in a study of regulatory T cells in long-lasting Graves disease. Time point reported: newly diagnosed GD, antithyroid drugs for less than 3 months. Following extraction of RNA from PBMCs, that RNA was used to make the TCR library. Through Arm-PCR of CDR3 regions and iRepertoire HTBI primers, TCR beta libraries were built. TCRdb independently ran MiXCR on the multiplex PCR reads; one entry per CDR3 protein. The sample has about 400,000 distinct CDR3 sequences; about 15% are singletons. The sample was also reused in another study, on T cells in Graves' hyperthyroidism and ophthalmopathy.

The sequencing used peripheral blood mononuclear cells (PBMCs), collected at new diagnosis, from a patient treated with antithyroid drugs. The receptors were sampled from a woman in her 40s with Graves disease.

This clonotype was counted many times. This chain joins TRBV5-1 and TRBJ1-2; 8 bases are shared with TRBD1. The CDR3 runs 14 residues. Per germline, CDR1 SGHRS and CDR2 YFSETQ. Trimming cost V 4 bases and J 8 bases; bases outside gene matches: 10. The CDR3 loop is CASSPRQGPGGYTF. The CDR3 coding sequence is TGCGCCAGCAGCCCACGACAGGGGCCAGGCGGCTACACCTTC.

This clonotype was observed many times. This rearrangement joins TRBV3-1 to TRBJ2-2; 8 nucleotides agree with TRBD1. The V and J ends lost 6 bases and 5 bases, in that order; junction bases with no gene match: 14. The CDR3 totals 17 residues. Germline V gives CDR1 LGHDT, CDR2 YNNKEL (reference sequence). The CDR3 nucleotides are TGTGCCAGCAGTTTAACAGGGGGGATTGGGGGAACCGGGGAGCTGTTTTTT. It encodes CASSLTGGIGGTGELFF.

Many counts were recorded for this clonotype. The rearrangement links TRBV2 to TRBJ1-2; D gene ambiguous. The CDR3 covers 11 residues. Germline lookup yields CDR1 SNHLY and CDR2 FYNNEI. The V gene lost 8 bases and the J gene lost 4 bases, with 8 bases spanning the gap. CDR3 amino acids: CASSNAYGYTF. CDR3 DNA: TGTGCCAGCTCCAATGCCTATGGCTACACCTTC.

The table lists this clonotype with many counts. The V call is TRBV2, the J call TRBJ2-3; the D gene is possibly TRBD2 (6 bases). The CDR3 covers 13 residues. The germline CDR1 and CDR2 sequences are SNHLY and FYNNEI. V was pared by 6 bases and J by 2 bases, with 9 bases between. In nucleotides, the CDR3 is TGTGCCAGCAGCAGGGACTTCACAGATACGCAGTATTTT. It codes for CASSRDFTDTQYF.

This clonotype was recorded at least ten times. The chain links TRBV6-5 to TRBJ2-7; perhaps TRBD1 as D (6 bases). The V gene lost 4 bases and the J gene lost 5 bases, with 18 bases spanning the gap. Germline CDR1 and CDR2: MNHEY and SVGAGI. The CDR3 consists of 15 residues. CDR3 DNA sequence: TGTGCCAGCAGTTCTTCTAACAGGGAAGCGAACGAGCAGTACTTC. This translates into CASSSSNREANEQYF.

The rearrangement uses TRBV15 and TRBJ1-5; 11 bases are a match to TRBD1. J was trimmed by 6 bases and V by 0 bases; bases with no gene match: 4. The CDR3 is 16 residues long. Per germline, CDR1 LNHNV and CDR2 YYDKDF (reference sequence). CDR3 in amino acids: CATSRDRTGGIQPQHF. The DNA for the CDR3 is TGTGCCACCAGCAGAGATCGGACAGGGGGCATTCAGCCCCAGCATTTT.

This clonotype was detected many times. V gene TRBV12-3 or TRBV12-4 combines with J gene TRBJ2-4; D gene ambiguous. This CDR3 has 15 residues. V shed 1 base and J shed 0 bases, with 7 bases lying between them. CDR3 sequence reads: CASSLGVLAKNIQYF. As DNA, the CDR3 is TGTGCCAGCAGTTTAGGAGTTCTAGCCAAAAACATTCAGTACTTC.

This clonotype came up many times. CDR3 sequence: CASSRPSGAPSQETQYF. In DNA form, the CDR3 reads TGTGCCAGCAGCAGGCCCTCCGGGGCCCCGTCCCAAGAGACCCAGTACTTC. The chain joins TRBV6-2 or TRBV6-3 to TRBJ2-5, with D perhaps TRBD1 or TRBD2 (5 bases each). In germline, CDR1 is MNHEY, CDR2 SVGEGT. CDR3 length: 17 residues. V lost 6 bases, J lost 1 base, and 21 bases lay in between.

This clonotype was recorded at least ten times. This chain uses TRBV9 with TRBJ2-1, with TRBD2 matching 10 bases. The germline V gene has CDR1 SGDLS and CDR2 YYNGEE. CDR3 length equals 16 residues. Trimming removed 4 bases from V and 4 bases from J; junction bases left unmatched: 8. The chain's CDR3 is CASSTPGLAFYNEQFF. In DNA form, the CDR3 reads TGTGCCAGCAGCACCCCGGGACTAGCGTTTTACAATGAGCAGTTCTTC.

As to this clonotype: A much larger clone differs by one base, so this may be a read error. The gene calls are TRBV7-2 and TRBJ2-7; 10 bases match TRBD2. There are 19 residues in the CDR3. CDR1 is SGHTA, CDR2 FQGNSA, per germline. As DNA, the CDR3 is TGTGCCAGCAGCTTAGGTAGTCTAGCGGGAGTTGGACGCTCCTACGAGCAGCACTTC. Protein product: CASSLGSLAGVGRSYEQHF.